This T cell receptor (beta chain) is from a study of T-cell reconstitution after alpha-beta-depleted transplantation in children. Unique molecular identifiers were incorporated when the TCRbeta library was constructed. TCRdb called the PCR reads again in MiXCR, with one record for every CDR3 protein. This sample has 240,000 or so distinct CDR3 sequences, with 7.5% to 9.5% found just once. Looked up from germline, CDR1 is SGHKS and CDR2 is YYEKEE (reference sequence). The V end was cut by 4 bases, the J end by 1 base, with 11 bases between. This CDR3 contains 14 residues. Study-level findings and limits: Counts and diversity of T cells one year after transplant came mostly from newly produced T cells. There were reportedly several hundred expanded graft clones from which alpha-beta T cells came about two months after transplant. Recipient T cells and thymic progenitors that survived gave rise to the high TCRbeta diversity observed at day 60 in some patients.

This clonotype was detected many times. The target antigen is unknown. The sequence was obtained from a male patient younger than 18 who had a stem cell transplant for acute lymphoblastic leukemia, so the T cells may come from the graft donor. This material consisted of PBMCs, mostly from graft donor cells, taken 180 days after TCRalphabeta/CD19-depleted stem cell transplant. V gene TRBV5-5 combines with J gene TRBJ2-5; D gene ambiguous. CDR3 loop: CASSLRHLQETQYF. The CDR3 DNA reads as TGTGCCAGCAGCCTACGACACCTCCAAGAGACCCAGTACTTC.